One sample yielded the 21 T cell receptor beta chains listed below, sequenced in a study of cytomegalovirus exposure and HLA in healthy donors. PCR used 60 Vbeta primers and 13 Jbeta primers. Assay: immunoSEQ multiplex PCR; the TCRdb copy retains only in-frame clones and omits some. Among approximately 70,000 clones, roughly 76% were seen once, and the ten largest hold about 7.6%. Sequencing input: PBMCs. The receptors originated from a man aged 55 to 69 in good health and CMV-seropositive.

CDR3 DNA: TGTGCCAGCAGGATTGGGGGGGAGAGGCGGACCGGGGAGCTGTTTTTT. This sequence encodes CASRIGGERRTGELFF. V gene TRBV7-8 combines with J gene TRBJ2-2; 7 bases fit TRBD2. The germline CDR1 and CDR2 sequences are SGHVS and FQNEAQ. The CDR3 sequence is 16 residues long. Germline trimming cut 6 bases from V and 5 bases from J; bases unmatched to any gene: 12.

The V gene is TRBV4-1, the J gene TRBJ1-1, with D maybe TRBD1 (6 bases). The CDR3 length is 17 residues. Trimming removed 4 bases at V and 0 bases at J, with 18 bases between. The germline gives CDR1 MGHRA, CDR2 YSYEKL. CDR3 region: CASSPPRSRDMNTEAFF. The DNA for the CDR3 is TGCGCCAGCAGCCCACCGAGGTCTAGGGACATGAACACTGAAGCTTTCTTT.

The V and J genes are TRBV6-1 and TRBJ2-2; 9 bases are shared with TRBD1. Per the germline V gene, CDR1 is MNHNS and CDR2 is SASEGT. The CDR3 is made up of 15 amino acids. V lost 7 bases, J lost 8 bases, and 11 bases stayed unmatched. This CDR3 is CASTAGQGGIGELFF. DNA of the CDR3: TGTGCCAGCACCGCGGGACAGGGCGGTATAGGGGAGCTGTTTTTT.

The gene calls are TRBV6-1 and TRBJ2-3, with D perhaps TRBD2 (6 bases). With 7 bases removed from V and 3 bases from J, the gap between germline ends came to 8 bases. Looked up from germline, CDR1 is MNHNS and CDR2 is SASEGT. The CDR3 contains 12 residues. The CDR3 DNA follows: TGTGCCAGCACCGGGAGTACAGATACGCAGTATTTT. As protein: CASTGSTDTQYF.

The rearrangement uses TRBV27 and TRBJ1-3; D possibly corresponds to TRBD1 (5 bases). Trimming cost V 5 bases and J 0 bases, with 11 bases left between them. CDR1 is MNHEY, CDR2 SMNVEV, per germline (reference sequence). The length of the CDR3 is 15 residues. The CDR3 sequence: CASSAGPSSGNTIYF. In nucleotides, the CDR3 is TGTGCCAGCAGTGCGGGGCCCAGCTCTGGAAACACCATATATTTT.

The V and J genes are TRBV4-2 and TRBJ2-2, with TRBD1 matching 7 bases. The CDR3 runs 13 residues. J was trimmed by 8 bases and V by 4 bases; bases with no gene match: 4. The germline V gene has CDR1 LGHNA and CDR2 YNFKEQ. CDR3 region: CASSRSGQGELFF. For the CDR3, the DNA is TGTGCCAGCAGCCGGTCGGGACAGGGGGAGCTGTTTTTT.

The chain couples TRBV27 to TRBJ2-1; 9 bases fit TRBD2. CDR3 length equals 14 residues. Germline V gene sequence: CDR1 MNHEY, CDR2 SMNVEV (reference sequence). V dropped 5 bases and J dropped 7; count of bases not matched to a gene: 6. In nucleotides, the CDR3 is TGTGCCAGCAGTCGGGTAGCGGGAGATAATGAGCAGTTCTTC. It is translated as CASSRVAGDNEQFF.

The V gene is TRBV7-2, the J gene TRBJ2-3, with D perhaps TRBD1 (6 bases). The CDR3 has 14 residues. The V end was cut by 5 bases, the J end by 5 bases, with 14 bases between. The germline V gene encodes CDR1 SGHTA and CDR2 FQGNSA. This CDR3 is CASSPDREIDTQYF. As DNA, the CDR3 is TGTGCCAGCAGCCCGGACAGAGAGATAGATACGCAGTATTTT.

The CDR3: CASTARASSGNTIYF. The DNA for the CDR3 is TGTGCCAGCACCGCGAGGGCCAGCTCTGGAAACACCATATATTTT. The chain couples TRBV12-1 to TRBJ1-3. TRBV12-1 is a pseudogene locus. There are 15 residues in the CDR3.

The chain uses TRBV5-1 and TRBJ2-7, with 9 positions matching TRBD1. The CDR3 contains 14 residues. Germline V gene sequence: CDR1 SGHRS, CDR2 YFSETQ. V lost 4 bases, J lost 5 bases, and 7 bases stayed unmatched. CDR3 amino acids: CASSMDRGSHEQYF. The CDR3 bases are TGCGCCAGCAGCATGGACAGGGGATCCCACGAGCAGTACTTC. Complete variable domain (other parts from reference TRBV5-1 and TRBJ2-7): KAGVTQTPRYLIKTRGQQVTLSCSPISGHRSVSWYQQTPGQGLQFLFEYFSETQRNKGNFPGRFSGRQFSNSRSEMNVSTLELGDSALYLCASSMDRGSHEQYFGPGTRLTVT.

This clone showed up just once. V gene TRBV11-2 combines with J gene TRBJ2-5, with 12 bases identical to TRBD2. This CDR3 contains 17 residues. The junction had 11 bases not matched to a gene; V was cut back by 4 bases and J by 5 bases. From germline, CDR1 is SGHAT and CDR2 FQNNGV. As DNA, the CDR3 is TGTGCCAGCAGCTCTCGTGTGGCTAGCGGGGGGGCGGAGACCCAGTACTTC. This sequence encodes CASSSRVASGGAETQYF.

The chain employs TRBV27 and TRBJ2-1; 9 bases fit TRBD2. The CDR3 runs 17 residues. The germline V gene has CDR1 MNHEY and CDR2 SMNVEV (reference sequence). V lost 5 bases to trimming and J lost 5 bases; unmatched junction nucleotides: 13. Here the CDR3 reads CASSPSLLAGAHNEQFF. The CDR3 DNA reads TGTGCCAGCAGTCCTAGCCTCTTAGCGGGGGCTCACAATGAGCAGTTCTTC.

The chain combines TRBV6-5 with TRBJ1-2; a possible D gene is TRBD1 (5 bases). Germline V gene sequence: CDR1 MNHEY, CDR2 SVGAGI. The CDR3 extends over 15 amino acids. V was cut by 6 bases and J by 7 bases, with 21 bases left in between. CDR3: CASSDGQGIPPGYTF. As DNA, the CDR3 is TGTGCCAGCAGCGACGGGCAGGGAATACCACCTGGCTACACCTTC.

This sequence joins TRBV29-1 and TRBJ2-1, with 13 bases identical to TRBD2. Germline assignment: CDR1 SQVTM and CDR2 ANQGSEA. This CDR3 is built from 18 residues. V lost 6 bases and J lost 0; bases outside the gene matches: 11. CDR3 amino acids: CSVAGLAGVSSSYNEQFF. CDR3 bases: TGCAGCGTCGCCGGACTAGCGGGGGTCTCGAGCTCCTACAATGAGCAGTTCTTC.

CDR3 nucleotide sequence: TGTGCCAGTTCAAGCGTAGGTGAAAAACTGTTTTTT. As protein: CASSSVGEKLFF. V is TRBV28 and J is TRBJ1-4; D unclear. Germline V gene sequence: CDR1 MDHEN, CDR2 SYDVKM. Trimming took off 9 bases at V and 7 bases at J, with 12 bases between the two ends. The CDR3 covers 12 residues.

The DNA of the CDR3 is TGTGCCAGCAGTGGAGGGAACACCGGGGAGCTGTTTTTT. Protein sequence: CASSGGNTGELFF. This chain links TRBV9 with TRBJ2-2, with D possibly matching TRBD2 (5 bases). Between the trimmed V and J ends, which lost 5 bases and 1 base, there was a span of 6 bases. Germline CDR1 SGDLS, CDR2 YYNGEE. This CDR3 has 13 residues. The variable domain in full, with the rest retrieved from reference TRBV9 and TRBJ2-2, is DSGVTQTPKHLITATGQRVTLRCSPRSGDLSVYWYQQSLDQGLQFLIQYYNGEERAKGNILERFSAQQFPDLHSELNLSSLELGDSALYFCASSGGNTGELFFGEGSRLTVL.

This clone has just a few counts. The chain employs TRBV27 and TRBJ1-5; the match to TRBD1 covers 7 bases. The CDR3 runs to 15 residues. Germline assignment: CDR1 MNHEY and CDR2 SMNVEV (reference sequence). V lost 4 bases and J lost 5; bases outside the gene matches: 8. CDR3 in amino acids: CASSSRDSDYQPQHF. CDR3 DNA: TGTGCCAGCAGTTCCCGGGACAGTGATTATCAGCCCCAGCATTTT.

This clone was detected a few times. The J gene is TRBJ2-3, the V gene TRBV11-3, with 10 bases identical to TRBD1. Trimming removed 4 bases from V and 5 bases from J; junction bases left unmatched: 6. There are 15 residues in the CDR3. From germline, CDR1 is SGHNT and CDR2 YENEEA. CDR3 sequence reads: CASSSLGTGVDTQYF. DNA for the CDR3: TGTGCCAGCAGCTCCTTGGGGACAGGGGTAGATACGCAGTATTTT.

In the case of this clone: Sequence at one end of the junction differs from germline and may be a read error. The chain employs TRBV7-9 and TRBJ2-7; tentatively, D is TRBD1 (6 bases). The CDR3 is 11 amino acids. Germline-derived CDR1 and CDR2 are SEHNR and FQNEAQ (reference sequence). The CDR3 sequence: CSSTRQAIWEF. The CDR3 region has the DNA TGTTCCAGCACCCGACAGGCGATTTGGGAATTC.

The table lists this clone with a few counts. This chain joins TRBV5-4 and TRBJ1-2; 9 bases align to TRBD1. The length of the CDR3 is 13 residues. Trimming took 4 bases from V and 6 from J; bases not matched to a gene: 4. Germline V CDR1 and CDR2: SGHNT, YYREEE (reference sequence). CDR3 DNA sequence: TGTGCCAGCAGCCGGACAGGGGAAAATGGCTACACCTTC. It translates to CASSRTGENGYTF. Supplemented by reference TRBV5-4 and TRBJ1-2, the full variable domain reads ETGVTQSPTHLIKTRGQQVTLRCSSQSGHNTVSWYQQALGQGPQFIFQYYREEENGRGNFPPRFSGLQFPNYSSELNVNALELDDSALYLCASSRTGENGYTFGSGTRLTVV.

This chain uses TRBV5-5 with TRBJ2-1; 10 positions match TRBD1. Germline V lookup: CDR1 SGHKS, CDR2 YYEKEE (reference sequence). This CDR3 region has 13 residues. V trimming: 8 bases; J trimming: 6 bases; junction bases outside the gene matches: 5. The CDR3 coding sequence is TGTGCCAGGGCGGGGACAGGGGTCAATGAGCAGTTCTTC. Its translation is CARAGTGVNEQFF.